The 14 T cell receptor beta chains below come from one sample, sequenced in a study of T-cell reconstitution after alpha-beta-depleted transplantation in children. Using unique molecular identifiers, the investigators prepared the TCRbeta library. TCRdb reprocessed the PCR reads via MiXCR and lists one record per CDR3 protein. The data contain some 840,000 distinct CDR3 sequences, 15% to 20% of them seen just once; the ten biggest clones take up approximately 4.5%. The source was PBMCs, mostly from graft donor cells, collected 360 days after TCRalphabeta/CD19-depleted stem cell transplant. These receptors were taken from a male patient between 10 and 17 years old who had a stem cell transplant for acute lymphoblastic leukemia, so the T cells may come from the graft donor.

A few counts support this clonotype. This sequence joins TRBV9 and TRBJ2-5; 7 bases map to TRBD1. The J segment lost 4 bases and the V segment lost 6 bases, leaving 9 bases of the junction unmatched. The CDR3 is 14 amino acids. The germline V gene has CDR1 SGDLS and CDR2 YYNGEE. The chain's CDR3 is CASTRQGSRETQYF. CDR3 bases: TGTGCCAGCACGCGACAGGGTTCGCGAGAGACCCAGTACTTC. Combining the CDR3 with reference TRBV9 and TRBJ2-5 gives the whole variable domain DSGVTQTPKHLITATGQRVTLRCSPRSGDLSVYWYQQSLDQGLQFLIQYYNGEERAKGNILERFSAQQFPDLHSELNLSSLELGDSALYFCASTRQGSRETQYFGPGTRLLVL.

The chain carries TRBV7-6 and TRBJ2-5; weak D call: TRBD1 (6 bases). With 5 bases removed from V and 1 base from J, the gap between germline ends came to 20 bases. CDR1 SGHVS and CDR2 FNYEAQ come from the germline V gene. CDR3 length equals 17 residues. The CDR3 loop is CASSVTWTAEFQETQYF. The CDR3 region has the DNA TGTGCCAGCAGCGTAACATGGACAGCAGAGTTCCAAGAGACCCAGTACTTC.

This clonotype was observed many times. The CDR3 bases are TGTGCCAGCAGCTTAGCGATGACAGGCGTTTGGGGATACAATGAGCAGTTCTTC. Translated, it gives CASSLAMTGVWGYNEQFF. The chain employs TRBV7-2 and TRBJ2-1, with a possible D match to TRBD1 (6 bases). Trimming removed 0 bases from V and 4 bases from J, with 19 bases in between. CDR1 and CDR2 (germline): SGHTA, FQGNSA. CDR3 length: 18 residues.

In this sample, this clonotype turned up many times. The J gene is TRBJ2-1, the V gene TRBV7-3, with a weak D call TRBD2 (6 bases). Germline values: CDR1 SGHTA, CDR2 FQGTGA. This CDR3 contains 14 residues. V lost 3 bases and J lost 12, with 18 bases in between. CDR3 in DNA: TGTGCCAGCAGCTTTGGGACTCCTAATACACGGCAGTTCTTC. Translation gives CASSFGTPNTRQFF.

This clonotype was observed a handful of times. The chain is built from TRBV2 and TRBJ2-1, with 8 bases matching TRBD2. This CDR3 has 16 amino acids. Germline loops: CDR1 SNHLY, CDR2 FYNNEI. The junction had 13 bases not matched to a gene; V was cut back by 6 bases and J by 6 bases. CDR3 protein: CASRPQYSGTGNEQFF. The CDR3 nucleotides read TGTGCCAGCAGACCACAGTATAGCGGGACTGGCAATGAGCAGTTCTTC.

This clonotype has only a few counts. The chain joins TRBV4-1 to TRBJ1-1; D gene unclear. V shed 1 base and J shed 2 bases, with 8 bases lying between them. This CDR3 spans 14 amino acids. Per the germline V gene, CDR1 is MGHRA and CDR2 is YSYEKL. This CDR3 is CASSQGPGNTEAFF. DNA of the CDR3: TGCGCCAGCAGCCAAGGCCCAGGTAACACTGAAGCTTTCTTT.

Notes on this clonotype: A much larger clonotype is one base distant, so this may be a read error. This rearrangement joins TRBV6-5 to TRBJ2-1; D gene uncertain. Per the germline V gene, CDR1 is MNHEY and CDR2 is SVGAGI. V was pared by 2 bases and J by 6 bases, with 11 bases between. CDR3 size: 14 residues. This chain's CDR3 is CASSYPIGSNEQFF. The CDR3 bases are TGTGCCAGCAGTTACCCGATTGGGTCCAATGAGCAGTTCTTC.

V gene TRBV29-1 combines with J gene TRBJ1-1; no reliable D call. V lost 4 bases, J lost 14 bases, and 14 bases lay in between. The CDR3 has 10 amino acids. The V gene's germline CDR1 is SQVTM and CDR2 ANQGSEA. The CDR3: CSVGPQAGFF. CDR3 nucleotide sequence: TGCAGCGTTGGGCCGCAGGCGGGCTTCTTT. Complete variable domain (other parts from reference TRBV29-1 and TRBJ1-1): SAVISQKPSRDICQRGTSLTIQCQVDSQVTMMFWYRQQPGQSLTLIATANQGSEATYESGFVIDKFPISRPNLTFSTLTVSNMSPEDSSIYLCSVGPQAGFFGQGTRLTVV.

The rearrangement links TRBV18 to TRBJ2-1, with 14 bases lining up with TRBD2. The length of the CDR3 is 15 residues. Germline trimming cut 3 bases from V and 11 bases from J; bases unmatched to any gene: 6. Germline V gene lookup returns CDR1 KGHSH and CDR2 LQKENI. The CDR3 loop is CASSPGTSGSAKQFF. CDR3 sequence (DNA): TGTGCCAGCTCACCCGGGACTAGCGGGAGCGCAAAGCAGTTCTTC.

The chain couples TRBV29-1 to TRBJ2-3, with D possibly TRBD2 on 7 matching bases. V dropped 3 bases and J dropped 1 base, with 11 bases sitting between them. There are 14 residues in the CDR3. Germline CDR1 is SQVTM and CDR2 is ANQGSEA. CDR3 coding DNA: TGCAGCGTTGATAGGGGGGGGGGCACAGATACGCAGTATTTT. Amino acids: CSVDRGGGTDTQYF.

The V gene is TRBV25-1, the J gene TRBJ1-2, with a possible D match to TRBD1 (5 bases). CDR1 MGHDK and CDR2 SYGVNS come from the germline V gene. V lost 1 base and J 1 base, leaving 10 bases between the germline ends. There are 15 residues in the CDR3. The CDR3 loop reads CASSESSGGNYGYTF. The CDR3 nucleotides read TGTGCCAGCAGTGAATCTTCCGGGGGTAACTATGGCTACACCTTC.

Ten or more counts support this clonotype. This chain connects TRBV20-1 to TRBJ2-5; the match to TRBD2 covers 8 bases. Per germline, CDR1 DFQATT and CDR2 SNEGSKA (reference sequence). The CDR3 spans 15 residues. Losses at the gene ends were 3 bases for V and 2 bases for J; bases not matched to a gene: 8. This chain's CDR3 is CSASTSGGSQETQYF. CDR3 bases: TGCAGTGCTAGTACTAGCGGAGGGTCTCAAGAGACCCAGTACTTC.

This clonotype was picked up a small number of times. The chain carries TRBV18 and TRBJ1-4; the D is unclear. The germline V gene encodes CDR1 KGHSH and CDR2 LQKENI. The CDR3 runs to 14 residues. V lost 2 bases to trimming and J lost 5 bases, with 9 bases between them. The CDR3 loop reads CASSPGSQNEKLFF. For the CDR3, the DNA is TGTGCCAGCTCACCAGGATCTCAGAATGAAAAACTGTTTTTT.

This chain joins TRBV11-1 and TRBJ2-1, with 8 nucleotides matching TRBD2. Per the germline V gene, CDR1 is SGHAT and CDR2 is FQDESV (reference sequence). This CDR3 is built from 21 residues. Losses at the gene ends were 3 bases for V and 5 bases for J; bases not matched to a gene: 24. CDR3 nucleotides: TGTGCCAGCAGCTTTGACCCCTTGAGGACCGCACTAGCGGAAAAAAACAATGAGCAGTTCTTC. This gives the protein CASSFDPLRTALAEKNNEQFF.